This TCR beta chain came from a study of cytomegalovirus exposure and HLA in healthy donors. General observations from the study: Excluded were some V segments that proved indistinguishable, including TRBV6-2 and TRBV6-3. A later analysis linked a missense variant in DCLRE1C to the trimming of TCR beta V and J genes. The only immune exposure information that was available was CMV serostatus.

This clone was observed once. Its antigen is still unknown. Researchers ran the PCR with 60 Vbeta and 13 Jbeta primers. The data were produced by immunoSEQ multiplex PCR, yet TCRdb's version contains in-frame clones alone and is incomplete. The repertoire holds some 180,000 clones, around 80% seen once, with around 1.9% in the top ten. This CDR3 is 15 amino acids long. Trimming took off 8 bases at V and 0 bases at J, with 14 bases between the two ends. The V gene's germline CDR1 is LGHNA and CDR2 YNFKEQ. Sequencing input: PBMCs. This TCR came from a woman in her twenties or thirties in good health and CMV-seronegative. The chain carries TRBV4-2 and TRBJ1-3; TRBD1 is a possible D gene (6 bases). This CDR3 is CASRGGGTSGNTIYF. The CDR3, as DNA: TGTGCCAGCCGAGGGGGGGGAACCTCTGGAAACACCATATATTTT.